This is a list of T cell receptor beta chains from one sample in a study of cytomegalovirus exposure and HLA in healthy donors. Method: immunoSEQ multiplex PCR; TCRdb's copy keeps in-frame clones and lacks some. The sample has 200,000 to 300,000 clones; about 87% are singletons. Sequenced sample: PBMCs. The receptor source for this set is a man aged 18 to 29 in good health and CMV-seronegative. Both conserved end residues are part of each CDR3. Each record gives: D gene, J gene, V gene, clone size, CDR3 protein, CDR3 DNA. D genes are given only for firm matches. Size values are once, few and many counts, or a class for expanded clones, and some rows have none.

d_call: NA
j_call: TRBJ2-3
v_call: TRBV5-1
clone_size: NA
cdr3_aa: CASMKGGPADTQYF
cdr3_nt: TGCGCCAGCATGAAGGGGGGGCCCGCAGATACGCAGTATTTT

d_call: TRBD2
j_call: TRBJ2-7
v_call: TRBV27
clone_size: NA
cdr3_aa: CASRLAETYEQYF
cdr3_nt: TGTGCCAGTCGACTAGCGGAGACCTACGAGCAGTACTTC

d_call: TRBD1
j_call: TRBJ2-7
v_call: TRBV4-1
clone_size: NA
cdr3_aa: CASSQETGDEQYF
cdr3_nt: TGCGCCAGCAGCCAAGAAACAGGGGACGAGCAGTACTTC

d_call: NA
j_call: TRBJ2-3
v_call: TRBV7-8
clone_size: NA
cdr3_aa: CASSLEGTDTQYF
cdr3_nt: TGTGCCAGCAGCTTGGAGGGCACAGATACGCAGTATTTT

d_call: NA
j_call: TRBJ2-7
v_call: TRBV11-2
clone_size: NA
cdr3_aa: CASSVAASYEQYF
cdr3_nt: TGTGCCAGCTCCGTAGCGGCTTCCTACGAGCAGTACTTC

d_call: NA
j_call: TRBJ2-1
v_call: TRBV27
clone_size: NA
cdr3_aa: CATQRGGVSYNEQFF
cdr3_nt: TGTGCCACCCAAAGGGGGGGCGTATCCTACAATGAGCAGTTCTTC

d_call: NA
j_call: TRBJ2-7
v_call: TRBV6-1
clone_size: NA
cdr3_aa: CASSLTTRDEQYF
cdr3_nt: TGTGCCAGCAGCTTGACTACGCGCGACGAGCAGTACTTC

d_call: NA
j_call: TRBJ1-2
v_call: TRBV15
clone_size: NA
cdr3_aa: CATSRGALPFYGYTF
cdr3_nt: TGTGCCACCAGCAGAGGGGCACTCCCCTTCTATGGCTACACCTTC

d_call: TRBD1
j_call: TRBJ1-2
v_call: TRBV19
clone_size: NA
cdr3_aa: CASRMDRNYGYTF
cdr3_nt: TGTGCCAGTAGGATGGACAGGAACTATGGCTACACCTTC

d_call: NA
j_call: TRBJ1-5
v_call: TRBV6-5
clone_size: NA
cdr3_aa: CASSYPDGRGHQPQHF
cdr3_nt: TGTGCCAGCAGTTACCCGGACGGCAGGGGACATCAGCCCCAGCATTTT

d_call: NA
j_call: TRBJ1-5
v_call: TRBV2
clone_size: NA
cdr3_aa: CASRGPYQPQHF
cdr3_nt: TGTGCCAGCAGGGGCCCCTATCAGCCCCAGCATTTT

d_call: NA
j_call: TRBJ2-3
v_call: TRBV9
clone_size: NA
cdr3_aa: CASSVEPGVVDTQYF
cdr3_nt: TGTGCCAGCAGCGTAGAACCGGGGGTAGTAGATACGCAGTATTTT

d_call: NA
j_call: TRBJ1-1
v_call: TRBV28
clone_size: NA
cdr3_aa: CASSYSWTEAFF
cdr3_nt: TGTGCCAGCAGTTATAGTTGGACTGAAGCTTTCTTT

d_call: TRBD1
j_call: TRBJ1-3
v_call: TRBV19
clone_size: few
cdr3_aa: CASSSRDSFGNTIYF
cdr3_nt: TGTGCCAGTAGTTCCCGGGACAGCTTCGGAAACACCATATATTTT

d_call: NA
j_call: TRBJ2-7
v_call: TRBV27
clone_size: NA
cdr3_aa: CASSGGGEQYF
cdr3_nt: TGTGCCAGCAGTGGTGGGGGGGAGCAGTACTTC

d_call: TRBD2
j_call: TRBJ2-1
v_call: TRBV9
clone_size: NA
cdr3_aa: CASSATAQTLAGAYNEQFF
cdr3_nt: TGTGCCAGCAGCGCCACCGCACAAACACTAGCGGGGGCCTACAATGAGCAGTTCTTC

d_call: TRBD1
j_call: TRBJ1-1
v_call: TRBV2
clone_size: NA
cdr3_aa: CASSKDRGWPEAFF
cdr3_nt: TGTGCCAGCAGTAAAGACAGGGGTTGGCCTGAAGCTTTCTTT